These T cell receptor beta chains were read from a single sample in a study of T cell responses to AZD1222 COVID-19 vaccine. Using immunoSEQ multiplex PCR, the repertoire was profiled, and TCRdb retains in-frame clones only, with some absent. The repertoire holds 150,000 to 200,000 clones, with more than 85% as singletons. This sample comprised peripheral blood, obtained on day 0 of AZD1222 vaccination. The receptors were sampled from an adult in good health. Each CDR3 is given with its conserved first and last residue. A D gene is named only where the DNA matches it firmly. Clone size is given for some rows only: seen once, a few or many times, or a class if the clone is expanded.

size: .; J: TRBJ1-1; D: .; length: 12; V: TRBV2; DNA: TGTGCCAGCAGTGGGAGACGTACTGAAGCTTTCTTT; CDR3: CASSGRRTEAFF
size: .; J: TRBJ2-7; D: .; length: 11; V: TRBV5-6; DNA: TGTGCCAGCAGATCACATTACGAGCAGTACTTC; CDR3: CASRSHYEQYF
size: .; J: TRBJ2-7; D: TRBD1; length: 14; V: TRBV19; DNA: TGTGCCAGTAGTCCGCCGGGACAGACCTACGAGCAGTACTTC; CDR3: CASSPPGQTYEQYF
size: .; J: TRBJ2-7; D: TRBD2; length: 13; V: TRBV4-1; DNA: TGCGCCAGCAGCCAAAGCGGGGGCGGCGAGCAGTACTTC; CDR3: CASSQSGGGEQYF
size: once; J: TRBJ1-5; D: TRBD1; length: 14; V: TRBV5-1; DNA: TGCGCCAGCAGCTTACAGGGGGCAGAACAGCCCCAGCATTTT; CDR3: CASSLQGAEQPQHF
size: .; J: TRBJ1-1; D: .; length: 15; V: TRBV5-1; DNA: TGCGCCAGCAGCACTGGGGGATCCAAGGGAACTGAAGCTTTCTTT; CDR3: CASSTGGSKGTEAFF
size: .; J: TRBJ1-5; D: .; length: 13; V: TRBV12-3/TRBV12-4; DNA: TGTGCCAGCGTAGGGAATAGCAATCAGCCCCAGCATTTT; CDR3: CASVGNSNQPQHF
size: .; J: TRBJ1-2; D: .; length: 13; V: TRBV2; DNA: TGTGCCAGCAGCCCCGAGGGTTCCTATGGCTACACCTTC; CDR3: CASSPEGSYGYTF
size: .; J: TRBJ2-2; D: .; length: 13; V: TRBV18; DNA: TGTGCCAGCTCCCCACGTGAAGCCGGGGAGCTGTTTTTT; CDR3: CASSPREAGELFF
size: .; J: TRBJ2-3; D: .; length: 16; V: TRBV6-1; DNA: TGTGCCAGCAGTGAACAGGCTAGCAGGGGGGCAGATACGCAGTATTTT; CDR3: CASSEQASRGADTQYF
size: .; J: TRBJ2-2; D: TRBD2; length: 14; V: TRBV4-2; DNA: TGTGCCAGCAGCCAAGAAACTAGCGGCGGGGAGCTGTTTTTT; CDR3: CASSQETSGGELFF
size: once; J: TRBJ2-1; D: TRBD2; length: 16; V: TRBV3-1/TRBV3-2; DNA: TGTGCCAGCAGCCCCATGTCGGGACTAGTGGGGAATGAGCAGTTCTTC; CDR3: CASSPMSGLVGNEQFF
size: .; J: TRBJ1-4; D: TRBD1; length: 15; V: TRBV18; DNA: TGTGCCAGCTCGACAGACAGGGGAACTAATGAAAAACTGTTTTTT; CDR3: CASSTDRGTNEKLFF